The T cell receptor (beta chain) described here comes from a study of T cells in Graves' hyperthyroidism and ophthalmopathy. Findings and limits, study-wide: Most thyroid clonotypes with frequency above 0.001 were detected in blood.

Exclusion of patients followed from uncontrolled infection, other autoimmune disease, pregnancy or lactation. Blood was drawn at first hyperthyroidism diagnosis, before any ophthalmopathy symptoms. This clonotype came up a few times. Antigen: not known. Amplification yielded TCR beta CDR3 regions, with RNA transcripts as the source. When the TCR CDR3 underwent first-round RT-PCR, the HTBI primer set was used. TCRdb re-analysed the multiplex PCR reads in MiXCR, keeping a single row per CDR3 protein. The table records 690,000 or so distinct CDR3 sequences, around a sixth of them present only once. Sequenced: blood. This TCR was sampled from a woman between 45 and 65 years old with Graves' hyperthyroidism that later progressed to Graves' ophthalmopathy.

In nucleotides, the CDR3 is TGTGCCAGCAACTCTGGGGCCAACGTCCTGACTTTC. Protein sequence: CASNSGANVLTF. The gene calls are TRBV6-1 and TRBJ2-6; unclear D gene. Germline V gives CDR1 MNHNS, CDR2 SASEGT. This CDR3 region has 12 residues. Trimming pared 7 bases from V and 0 bases from J, leaving 1 base between.